The TCR beta chain under discussion was sequenced for a study of cytomegalovirus exposure and HLA in healthy donors. Study-wide findings and caveats: Further analysis was carried out later, and it showed several of the most significant clusters appearing linked to common viral pathogens. A later analysis linked a missense DCLRE1C variant to TCR beta V- and J-gene trimming.

Primers for the PCR totalled 60 Vbeta and 13 Jbeta. Some clones are missing from TCRdb's copy, which holds only in-frame ones; the method was immunoSEQ multiplex PCR. The profile shows approximately 170,000 clones, approximately 76% of them singletons. With regard to this clone: Its specificity is not known.

Germline-derived CDR1 and CDR2 are LNHDA and SQIVND (reference sequence). V was trimmed by 3 bases and J by 6 bases, leaving 17 bases between them. The CDR3 covers 16 residues. The TCR comes from a woman between 18 and 30 years old in good health and CMV-seropositive. This chain connects TRBV19 to TRBJ2-2; possible D gene TRBD1, 6 bases. The sequencing input was PBMCs. CDR3 in amino acids: CASSMAGGGAAGELFF. CDR3 sequence (DNA): TGTGCCAGTAGTATGGCAGGTGGGGGCGCAGCCGGGGAGCTGTTTTTT.